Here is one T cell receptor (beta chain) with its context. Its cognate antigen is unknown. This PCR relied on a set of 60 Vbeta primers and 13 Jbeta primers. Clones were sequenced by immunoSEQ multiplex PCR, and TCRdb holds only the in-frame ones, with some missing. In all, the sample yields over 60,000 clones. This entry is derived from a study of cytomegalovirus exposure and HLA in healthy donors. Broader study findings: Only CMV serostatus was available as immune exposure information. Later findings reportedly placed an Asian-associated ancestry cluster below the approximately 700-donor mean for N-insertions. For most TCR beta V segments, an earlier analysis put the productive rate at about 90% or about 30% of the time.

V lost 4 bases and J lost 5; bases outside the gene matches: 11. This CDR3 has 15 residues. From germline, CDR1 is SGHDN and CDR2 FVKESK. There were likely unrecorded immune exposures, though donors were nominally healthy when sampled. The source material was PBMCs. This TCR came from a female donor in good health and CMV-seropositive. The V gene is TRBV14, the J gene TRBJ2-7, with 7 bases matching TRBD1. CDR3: CASSRFGQASNEQYF. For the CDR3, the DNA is TGTGCCAGCAGCCGATTTGGACAGGCCTCGAACGAGCAGTACTTC.